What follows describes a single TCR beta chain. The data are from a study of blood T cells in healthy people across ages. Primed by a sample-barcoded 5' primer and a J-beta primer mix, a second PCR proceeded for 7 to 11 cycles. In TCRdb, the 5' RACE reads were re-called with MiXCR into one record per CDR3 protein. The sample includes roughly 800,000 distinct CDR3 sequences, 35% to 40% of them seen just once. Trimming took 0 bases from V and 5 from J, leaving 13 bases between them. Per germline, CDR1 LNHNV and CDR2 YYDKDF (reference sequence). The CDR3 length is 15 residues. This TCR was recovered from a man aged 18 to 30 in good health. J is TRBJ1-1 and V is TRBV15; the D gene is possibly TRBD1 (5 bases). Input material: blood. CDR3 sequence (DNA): TGTGCCACCAGCAGAGATCCAGGCAGGGATACTGAAGCTTTCTTT. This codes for CATSRDPGRDTEAFF.